The 19 T cell receptor beta chains in this list originate from one sample, sequenced in a study of shared clonotypes between healthy human individuals. The naive CD8 subset, CD45RO-negative cells positively selected for CCR7, excluded terminally differentiated effector memory CD45RA+ cells. The method was immunoSEQ multiplex PCR; TCRdb's version includes in-frame clones alone and lacks a portion of them. This table has fewer than 1 million clones, 90% to 98% appearing once. Sequences were obtained from naive CD8+ T cells sorted from blood. The receptor set was obtained from a man aged 25-45 years in good health.

V and J are TRBV5-4 and TRBJ2-4; possible D gene TRBD2, 6 bases. Trimming took off 2 bases at V and 8 bases at J, with 11 bases between the two ends. The CDR3 contains 13 residues. From germline, CDR1 is SGHNT and CDR2 YYREEE (reference sequence). The CDR3 region is CASSFSGTDIQYF. CDR3 in DNA: TGTGCCAGCAGCTTCTCCGGGACTGACATTCAGTACTTC.

The chain employs TRBV7-8 and TRBJ2-1; D perhaps matches TRBD2 (6 bases). V lost 1 base and J lost 3, with 10 bases in between. Germline V CDR1 and CDR2: SGHVS, FQNEAQ. The CDR3 is 15 residues long. The CDR3 region is CASSLVRESYNEQFF. The CDR3 bases are TGTGCCAGCAGCTTAGTACGGGAGAGCTACAATGAGCAGTTCTTC. The full variable domain, rest sourced from reference TRBV7-8 and TRBJ2-1, is GAGVSQSPRYKVAKRGQDVALRCDPISGHVSLFWYQQALGQGPEFLTYFQNEAQLDKSGLPSDRFFAERPEGSVSTLKIQRTQQEDSAVYLCASSLVRESYNEQFFGPGTRLTVL.

The V call is TRBV4-1, the J call TRBJ2-2; D gene uncertain. Germline V lookup: CDR1 MGHRA, CDR2 YSYEKL. The CDR3 sequence is 18 residues long. Between the trimmed V and J ends, which lost 1 base and 2 bases, there was a span of 17 bases. The DNA of the CDR3 is TGCGCCAGCAGCCAAGGCTGGCTAGATTTAACCAACACCGGGGAGCTGTTTTTT. It yields the protein CASSQGWLDLTNTGELFF.

CDR3 region: CASSALTGPQDEQFF. CDR3 sequence (DNA): TGTGCCAGCAGCGCGCTCACAGGGCCTCAAGATGAGCAGTTCTTC. The rearrangement uses TRBV5-5 and TRBJ2-1, with D maybe TRBD1 (6 bases). Germline values: CDR1 SGHKS, CDR2 YYEKEE (reference sequence). The V end lost 4 bases, the J end lost 8 bases, and 19 bases lay between the germline ends. The CDR3 is made up of 15 amino acids. Using reference TRBV5-5 and TRBJ2-1 for the parts outside the CDR3, the full variable domain is DAGVTQSPTHLIKTRGQQVTLRCSPISGHKSVSWYQQVLGQGPQFIFQYYEKEERGRGNFPDRFSARQFPNYSSELNVNALLLGDSALYLCASSALTGPQDEQFFGPGTRLTVL.

The V call is TRBV7-9, the J call TRBJ2-6; D might be TRBD1 (6 bases). The CDR3 consists of 15 residues. The V end lost 6 bases, the J end lost 0 bases, and 9 bases lay between the germline ends. Germline values: CDR1 SEHNR, CDR2 FQNEAQ (reference sequence). The CDR3 sequence: CASRIQGSGANVLTF. The CDR3, as DNA: TGTGCCAGCAGAATACAGGGCTCTGGGGCCAACGTCCTGACTTTC.

The rearrangement links TRBV5-6 to TRBJ2-7, with D possibly called TRBD1 or TRBD2 (6 bases each). This CDR3 spans 16 amino acids. Trimming shortened V by 3 bases and J by 2 bases, and 18 bases separated the two germline ends. Germline V gene sequence: CDR1 SGHDT, CDR2 YYEEEE. CDR3 coding DNA: TGTGCCAGCAGCTCGACTAGGGGGGTCTCAGCCTACGAGCAGTACTTC. This encodes CASSSTRGVSAYEQYF.

This rearrangement joins TRBV5-1 to TRBJ2-3; D is undetermined. In germline, CDR1 is SGHRS, CDR2 YFSETQ. Trimming removed 3 bases from V and 0 bases from J, with 8 bases in between. This CDR3 spans 14 amino acids. CDR3 amino acids: CASSSRSSTDTQYF. The CDR3 region has the DNA TGCGCCAGCAGCTCGCGATCGAGCACAGATACGCAGTATTTT.

V and J are TRBV13 and TRBJ1-3; 10 bases are shared with TRBD1. The J segment lost 3 bases and the V segment lost 8 bases, leaving 7 bases of the junction unmatched. Germline V gene sequence: CDR1 PRHDT, CDR2 FYEKMQ (reference sequence). This CDR3 is 15 amino acids long. The DNA for the CDR3 is TGTGCCAGCTACGGGACAGGGGCGAATGGAAACACCATATATTTT. It encodes CASYGTGANGNTIYF.

The chain employs TRBV7-9 and TRBJ2-7; TRBD1 is a possible D gene (5 bases). In germline, CDR1 is SEHNR, CDR2 FQNEAQ (reference sequence). Deletions cut 5 bases from V and 3 bases from J, with 8 bases between. The CDR3 has 12 amino acids. The CDR3 here is CASSHDSYEQYF. For the CDR3, the DNA is TGTGCCAGCAGCCACGACAGCTACGAGCAGTACTTC.

The rearrangement joins TRBV6-1 to TRBJ1-5, with D uncertain. The CDR3 covers 16 residues. Germline values: CDR1 MNHNS, CDR2 SASEGT. The V end was cut by 2 bases, the J end by 4 bases, with 15 bases between. As DNA, the CDR3 is TGTGCCAGCAGTGAATGGTCCGGCAGTTCAAATCAGCCCCAGCATTTT. Its protein product is CASSEWSGSSNQPQHF.

The rearrangement joins TRBV5-1 to TRBJ1-4; D call uncertain. The CDR3 is 15 residues long. Trimming left V 2 bases short and J 4 bases short, with 12 bases between. CDR1 SGHRS and CDR2 YFSETQ come from the germline V gene. The CDR3 here is CASSFTGLNNEKLFF. In nucleotides, the CDR3 is TGCGCCAGCAGCTTCACCGGACTGAATAATGAAAAACTGTTTTTT.

The gene calls are TRBV27 and TRBJ1-1; D is uncertain. CDR3 size: 16 residues. From germline, CDR1 is MNHEY and CDR2 SMNVEV (reference sequence). Trimming shortened V by 0 bases and J by 0 bases, and 11 bases separated the two germline ends. The CDR3 reads CASSLSIRRMNTEAFF. CDR3 sequence (DNA): TGTGCCAGCAGTTTATCGATACGACGGATGAACACTGAAGCTTTCTTT.

This sequence joins TRBV5-1 and TRBJ2-1; 7 positions match TRBD2. Trimming took 4 bases from V and 7 from J; bases not matched to a gene: 14. The CDR3 runs to 16 residues. Germline values: CDR1 SGHRS, CDR2 YFSETQ. The CDR3 sequence: CASSPGGAGIGNEQFF. DNA for the CDR3: TGCGCCAGCAGCCCCGGGGGAGCGGGAATAGGAAATGAGCAGTTCTTC. Together with reference TRBV5-1 and TRBJ2-1, the CDR3 gives the full variable domain: KAGVTQTPRYLIKTRGQQVTLSCSPISGHRSVSWYQQTPGQGLQFLFEYFSETQRNKGNFPGRFSGRQFSNSRSEMNVSTLELGDSALYLCASSPGGAGIGNEQFFGPGTRLTVL.

The rearrangement links TRBV27 to TRBJ1-1, with D uncertain. Germline CDR1 is MNHEY and CDR2 is SMNVEV (reference sequence). This CDR3 contains 14 residues. V shed 4 bases and J shed 5 bases, with 14 bases lying between them. The chain's CDR3 is CASSSKAIGTEAFF. Here the CDR3 DNA reads TGTGCCAGCAGTTCCAAGGCCATTGGGACTGAAGCTTTCTTT.

This chain links TRBV25-1 with TRBJ2-1; 8 bases are a match to TRBD2. CDR3 length equals 18 residues. CDR1 is MGHDK, CDR2 SYGVNS, per germline. J was trimmed by 0 bases and V by 5 bases; bases with no gene match: 12. This CDR3 reads CASSFQGRLASSYNEQFF. CDR3 nucleotides: TGTGCCAGCAGTTTCCAAGGGAGACTAGCGAGCTCCTACAATGAGCAGTTCTTC.

The CDR3 nucleotides are TGCAGCGTTGGGGGGGGCCTCGGGAGTCGATTTGGCTACGAGCAGTACTTC. Translation: CSVGGGLGSRFGYEQYF. This rearrangement joins TRBV29-1 to TRBJ2-7; D possibly corresponds to TRBD2 (7 bases). The CDR3 loop spans 17 amino acids. V was cut by 4 bases and J by 3 bases, with 25 bases left in between. Germline CDR1 and CDR2: SQVTM and ANQGSEA.

The rearrangement links TRBV14 to TRBJ2-1; 8 bases agree with TRBD2. Losses at the gene ends were 6 bases for V and 7 bases for J; bases not matched to a gene: 8. Germline V gene data show CDR1 as SGHDN and CDR2 as FVKESK. The CDR3 extends over 14 amino acids. For the CDR3, the DNA is TGTGCCAGCAGTTACCTAGCGGGCGAAAATGAGCAGTTCTTC. It encodes CASSYLAGENEQFF.

CDR3 coding DNA: TGCAGCGTTGAAGGGCGGACAGGGGGATCGTACGAGCAGTACTTC. Its protein product is CSVEGRTGGSYEQYF. The J gene is TRBJ2-7, the V gene TRBV29-1, with 10 bases lining up with TRBD1. Losses at the gene ends were 1 base for V and 4 bases for J; bases not matched to a gene: 7. The CDR3 totals 15 residues. Looked up from germline, CDR1 is SQVTM and CDR2 is ANQGSEA.

The CDR3 sequence is CASSQALTVKKAGELFF. CDR3 nucleotide sequence: TGCGCCAGCAGCCAAGCGTTAACAGTCAAAAAGGCCGGGGAGCTGTTTTTT. The V and J genes are TRBV4-3 and TRBJ2-2; D not resolved. CDR1 and CDR2 from the germline V gene are LGHNA and YSLEER. The CDR3 loop spans 17 amino acids. V dropped 1 base and J dropped 6 bases, with 18 bases sitting between them.